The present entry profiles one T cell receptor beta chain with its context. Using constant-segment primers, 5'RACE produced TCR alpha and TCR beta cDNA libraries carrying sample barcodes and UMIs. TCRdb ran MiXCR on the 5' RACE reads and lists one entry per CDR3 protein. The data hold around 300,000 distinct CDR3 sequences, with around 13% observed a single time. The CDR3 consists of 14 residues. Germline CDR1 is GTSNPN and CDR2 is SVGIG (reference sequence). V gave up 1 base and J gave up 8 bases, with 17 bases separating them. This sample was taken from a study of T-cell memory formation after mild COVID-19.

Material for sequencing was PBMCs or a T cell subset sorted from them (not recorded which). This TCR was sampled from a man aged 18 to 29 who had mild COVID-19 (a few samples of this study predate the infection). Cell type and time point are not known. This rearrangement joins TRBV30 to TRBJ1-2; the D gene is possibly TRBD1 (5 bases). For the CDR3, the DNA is TGTGCCTGGAGTGCGGCCCACACAGCAGGGGGCTACACCTTC. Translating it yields CAWSAAHTAGGYTF. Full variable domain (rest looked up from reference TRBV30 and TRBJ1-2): SQTIHQWPATLVQPVGSPLSLECTVEGTSNPNLYWYRQAAGRGLQLLFYSVGIGQISSEVPQNLSASRPQDRQFILSSKKLLLSDSGFYLCAWSAAHTAGGYTFGSGTRLTVV.